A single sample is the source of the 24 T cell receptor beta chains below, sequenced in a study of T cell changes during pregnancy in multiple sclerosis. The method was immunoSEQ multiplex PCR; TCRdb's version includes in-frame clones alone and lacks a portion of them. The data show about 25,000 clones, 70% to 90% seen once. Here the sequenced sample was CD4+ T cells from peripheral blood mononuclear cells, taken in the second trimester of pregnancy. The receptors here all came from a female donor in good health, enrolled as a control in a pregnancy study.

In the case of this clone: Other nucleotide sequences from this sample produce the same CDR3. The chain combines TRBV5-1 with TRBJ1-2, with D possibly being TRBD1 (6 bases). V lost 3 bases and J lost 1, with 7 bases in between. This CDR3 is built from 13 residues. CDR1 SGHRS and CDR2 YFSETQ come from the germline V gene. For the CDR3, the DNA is TGCGCCAGCAGCTCGGACAGTAACTATGGCTACACCTTC. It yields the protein CASSSDSNYGYTF.

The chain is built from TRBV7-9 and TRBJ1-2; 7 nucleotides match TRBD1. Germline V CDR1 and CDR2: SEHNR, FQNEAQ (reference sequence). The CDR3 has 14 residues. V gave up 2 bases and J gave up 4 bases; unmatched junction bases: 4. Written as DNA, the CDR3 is TGTGCCAGCAGCTTAAGGCGGGACAGCTATGGCTACACCTTC. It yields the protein CASSLRRDSYGYTF.

The CDR3 sequence: CASIDRPSSYEQYF. CDR3 DNA sequence: TGTGCCAGCATAGACAGGCCGAGCTCCTACGAGCAGTACTTC. The rearrangement links TRBV2 to TRBJ2-7, with D perhaps TRBD1 (6 bases). The ends were cut back, 7 bases at V and 0 bases at J, with 13 bases in the middle. Germline CDR1 SNHLY, CDR2 FYNNEI. The CDR3 runs 14 residues.

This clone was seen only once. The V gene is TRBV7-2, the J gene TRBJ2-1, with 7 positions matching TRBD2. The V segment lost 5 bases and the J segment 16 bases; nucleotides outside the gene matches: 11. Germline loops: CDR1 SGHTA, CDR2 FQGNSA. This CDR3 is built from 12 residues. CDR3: CASSLLRTSFFF. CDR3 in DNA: TGTGCCAGCAGCCTGCTTCGGACTAGTTTCTTCTTC.

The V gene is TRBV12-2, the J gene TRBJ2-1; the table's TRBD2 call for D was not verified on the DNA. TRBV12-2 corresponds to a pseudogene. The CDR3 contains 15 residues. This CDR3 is CASRLEGLGCKEQFF. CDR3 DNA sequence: TGTGCAAGTCGCTTAGAGGGACTAGGGTGTAAGGAGCAGTTCTTC.

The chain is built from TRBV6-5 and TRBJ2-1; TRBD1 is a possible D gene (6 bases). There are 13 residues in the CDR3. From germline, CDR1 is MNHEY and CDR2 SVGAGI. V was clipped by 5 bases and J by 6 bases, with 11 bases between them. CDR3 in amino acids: CASSGAGANEQFF. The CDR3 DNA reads TGTGCCAGCAGTGGCGCAGGGGCCAATGAGCAGTTCTTC.

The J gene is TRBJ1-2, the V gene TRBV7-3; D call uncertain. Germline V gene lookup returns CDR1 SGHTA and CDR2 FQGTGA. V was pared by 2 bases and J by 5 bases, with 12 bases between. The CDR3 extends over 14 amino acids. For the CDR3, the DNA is TGTGCCAGCAGCTTACTAGAGCGGGATTATGGCTACACCTTC. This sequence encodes CASSLLERDYGYTF.

CDR3 sequence: CAISDRDSSNPQHF. The CDR3 bases are TGTGCCATCAGTGACAGGGACTCCTCGAATCCCCAGCATTTT. This sequence joins TRBV10-3 and TRBJ1-5; weak D call: TRBD1 (5 bases). Trimming stripped 3 bases from V and 10 bases from J, with 16 bases between. Germline V CDR1 and CDR2: ENHRY, SYGVKD. The CDR3 has 14 residues.

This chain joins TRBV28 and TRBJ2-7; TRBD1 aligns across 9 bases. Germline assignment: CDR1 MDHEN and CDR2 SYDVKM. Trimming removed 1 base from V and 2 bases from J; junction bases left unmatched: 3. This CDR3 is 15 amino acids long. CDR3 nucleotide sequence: TGTGCCAGCAGTTTATCGGGGACAGGGCCCTACGAGCAGTACTTC. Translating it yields CASSLSGTGPYEQYF.

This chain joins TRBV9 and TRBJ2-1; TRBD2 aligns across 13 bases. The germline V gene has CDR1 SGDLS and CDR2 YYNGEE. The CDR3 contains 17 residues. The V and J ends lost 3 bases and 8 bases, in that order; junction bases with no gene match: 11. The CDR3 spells CASSASVTSGRRDEQFF. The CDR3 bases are TGTGCCAGCAGCGCCAGCGTGACTAGCGGGAGGAGGGATGAGCAGTTCTTC.

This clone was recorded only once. CDR3 sequence: CASSLGTSSDTQYF. In nucleotides, the CDR3 is TGTGCCAGCAGCCTTGGGACTTCCTCAGATACGCAGTATTTT. J is TRBJ2-3 and V is TRBV11-3; weak D call: TRBD2 (6 bases). CDR1 and CDR2 (germline): SGHNT, YENEEA. There are 14 residues in the CDR3. V dropped 5 bases and J dropped 4 bases, with 13 bases sitting between them.

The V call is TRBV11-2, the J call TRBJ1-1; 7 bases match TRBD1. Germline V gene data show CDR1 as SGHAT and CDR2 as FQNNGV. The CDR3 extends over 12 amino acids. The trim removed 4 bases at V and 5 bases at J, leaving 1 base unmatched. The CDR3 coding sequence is TGTGCCAGCAGCTCAGGGGGGACTGAAGCTTTCTTT. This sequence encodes CASSSGGTEAFF.

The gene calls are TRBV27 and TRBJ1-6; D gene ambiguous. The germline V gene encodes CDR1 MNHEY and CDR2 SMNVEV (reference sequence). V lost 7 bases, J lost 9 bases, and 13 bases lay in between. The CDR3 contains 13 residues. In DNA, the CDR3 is TGTGCCAGCAAGGTCAATCGAGGTTCACCCCTCCACTTT. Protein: CASKVNRGSPLHF.

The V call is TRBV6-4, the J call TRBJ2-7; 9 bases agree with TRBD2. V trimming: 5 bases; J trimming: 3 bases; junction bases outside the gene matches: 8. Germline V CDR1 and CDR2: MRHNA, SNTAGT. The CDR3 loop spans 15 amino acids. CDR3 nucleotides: TGTGCCAGCAGTCCCGGACTAGCGAGAGTCTACGAGCAGTACTTC. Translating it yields CASSPGLARVYEQYF.

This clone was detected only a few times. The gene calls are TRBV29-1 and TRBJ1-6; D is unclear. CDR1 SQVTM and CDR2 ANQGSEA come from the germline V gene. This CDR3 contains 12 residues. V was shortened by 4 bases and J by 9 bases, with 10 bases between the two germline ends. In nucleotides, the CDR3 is TGCAGCGTTGGGGCCCGGGGTTCACCCCTCCACTTT. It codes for CSVGARGSPLHF.

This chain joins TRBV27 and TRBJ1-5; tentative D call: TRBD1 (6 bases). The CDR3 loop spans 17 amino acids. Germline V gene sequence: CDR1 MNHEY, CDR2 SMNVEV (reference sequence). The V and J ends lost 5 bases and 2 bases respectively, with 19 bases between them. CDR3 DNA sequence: TGTGCCAGCAGTCCACCCCCGGGACACCTGGGCAATCAGCCCCAGCATTTT. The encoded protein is CASSPPPGHLGNQPQHF.

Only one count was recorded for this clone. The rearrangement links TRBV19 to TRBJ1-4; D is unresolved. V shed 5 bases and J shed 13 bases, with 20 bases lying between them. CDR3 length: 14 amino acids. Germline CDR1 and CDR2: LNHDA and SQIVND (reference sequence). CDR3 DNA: TGTGCCAGTAGTGACCCCGGACTTGCCATCCGACTGTTTTTT. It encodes CASSDPGLAIRLFF.

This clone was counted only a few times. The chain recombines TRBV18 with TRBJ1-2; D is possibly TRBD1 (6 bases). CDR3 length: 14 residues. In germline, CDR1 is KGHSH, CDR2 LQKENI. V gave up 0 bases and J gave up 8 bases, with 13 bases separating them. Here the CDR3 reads CASSPPGQTRGYTF. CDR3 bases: TGTGCCAGCTCACCACCTGGACAGACTCGGGGCTACACCTTC.

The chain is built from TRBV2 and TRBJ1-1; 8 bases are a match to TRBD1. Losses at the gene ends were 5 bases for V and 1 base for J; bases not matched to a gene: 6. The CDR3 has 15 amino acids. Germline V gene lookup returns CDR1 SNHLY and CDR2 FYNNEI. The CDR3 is CASSLHGQGNTEAFF. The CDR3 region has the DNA TGTGCCAGCAGTCTCCACGGACAGGGGAACACTGAAGCTTTCTTT.

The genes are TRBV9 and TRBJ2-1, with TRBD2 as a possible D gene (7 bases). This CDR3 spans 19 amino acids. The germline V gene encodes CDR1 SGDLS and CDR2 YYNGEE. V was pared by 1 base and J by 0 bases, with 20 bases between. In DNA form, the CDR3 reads TGTGCCAGCAGCGTAAGCTCGGCGGGGGCCACAAGCTCCTACAATGAGCAGTTCTTC. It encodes CASSVSSAGATSSYNEQFF. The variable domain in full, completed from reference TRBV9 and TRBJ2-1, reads DSGVTQTPKHLITATGQRVTLRCSPRSGDLSVYWYQQSLDQGLQFLIQYYNGEERAKGNILERFSAQQFPDLHSELNLSSLELGDSALYFCASSVSSAGATSSYNEQFFGPGTRLTVL.

This CDR3 reads CASSRGVGAERYEQYF. The CDR3 nucleotides read TGTGCCAGCTCACGGGGGGTCGGGGCAGAGCGATACGAGCAGTACTTC. The gene calls are TRBV18 and TRBJ2-7; perhaps TRBD2 as D (6 bases). V was shortened by 4 bases and J by 4 bases, with 20 bases between the two germline ends. The CDR3 loop spans 16 amino acids. Germline V gene sequence: CDR1 KGHSH, CDR2 LQKENI.

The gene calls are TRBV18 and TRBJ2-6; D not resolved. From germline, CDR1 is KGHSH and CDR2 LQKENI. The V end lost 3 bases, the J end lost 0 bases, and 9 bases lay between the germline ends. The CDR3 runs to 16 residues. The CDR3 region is CASSPLPSSGANVLTF. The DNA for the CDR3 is TGTGCCAGCTCACCTCTCCCGTCCTCTGGGGCCAACGTCCTGACTTTC.

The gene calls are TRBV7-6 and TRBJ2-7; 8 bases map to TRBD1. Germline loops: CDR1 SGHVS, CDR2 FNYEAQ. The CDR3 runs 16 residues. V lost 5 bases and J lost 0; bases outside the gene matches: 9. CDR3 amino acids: CASSPRQGQYSYEQYF. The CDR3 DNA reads TGTGCCAGCAGCCCCCGACAGGGGCAATACTCCTACGAGCAGTACTTC.

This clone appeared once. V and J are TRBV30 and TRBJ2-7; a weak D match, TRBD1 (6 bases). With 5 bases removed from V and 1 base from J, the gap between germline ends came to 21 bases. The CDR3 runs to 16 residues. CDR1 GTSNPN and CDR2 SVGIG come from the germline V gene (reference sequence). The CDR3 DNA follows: TGTGCCTGGCGTAGGACAGCCCTACCCCTATCCTACGAGCAGTACTTC. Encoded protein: CAWRRTALPLSYEQYF.